The clone carrying this T cell receptor (beta chain) was seen more than once but under ten times. This CDR3 region has 14 residues. CDR1 and CDR2 from the germline V gene are ENHRY and SYGVKD. V dropped 7 bases and J dropped 2; count of bases not matched to a gene: 6. The data are from a study of blood T cell repertoires in COVID-19. As for the study in general: Researchers got acute and convalescent COVID-19 samples from the United States, Italy and Spain. T cells, B-cell-depleted T cells, or PBMCs provided the cDNA or gDNA that served as material.

The assay was immunoSEQ multiplex PCR, and TCRdb's table has in-frame clones only and misses some. The sample has 150,000 to 200,000 clones; about 86% are singletons. Before being deemed recovered, Cohort 3 donors had two negative PCRs, clearance, or symptom resolution. J is TRBJ1-2 and V is TRBV10-3, with 8 bases that match TRBD1. The sequence was obtained from a man aged 35 to 55 who had recovered from COVID-19. Sequencing used PBMCs or T cells enriched from blood (not recorded which). The CDR3 sequence is CAITKDRENYGYTF. CDR3 bases: TGTGCCATCACTAAGGACAGGGAAAACTATGGCTACACCTTC.